This T cell receptor (beta chain) was recovered during a study of cytomegalovirus exposure and HLA in healthy donors. Worth noting for this clone: Its matching antigen is unknown.

The germline V gene has CDR1 SGHTA and CDR2 FQGNSA. This CDR3 region has 15 residues. Losses at the gene ends were 5 bases for V and 3 bases for J; bases not matched to a gene: 3. Study findings and constraints: Reported findings show TCR beta sequences accurately forecast HLA-A and HLA-B alleles in most subjects. Trimming of TCR beta V- and J-genes showed a link, identified in a later analysis, to a missense DCLRE1C variant. A later analysis associated around 17,000 TCR beta sequences with HLA alleles at a 0.05 false discovery rate.

It was with 60 Vbeta and 13 Jbeta primers that the PCR ran. The repertoire was sequenced with immunoSEQ multiplex PCR; TCRdb's copy has only in-frame clones and lacks some. The repertoire holds roughly 160,000 clones, with around 84% as singletons. The origin of this receptor is a male donor in good health and CMV-seropositive. The material sequenced was PBMCs. V is TRBV7-2 and J is TRBJ2-6; 8 bases line up with TRBD1. The CDR3 region is CASSQGAFGANVLTF. For the CDR3, the DNA is TGTGCCAGCAGCCAGGGGGCTTTTGGGGCCAACGTCCTGACTTTC.